The TCR beta chain described here comes from a study of shared clonotypes between healthy human individuals. The V gene lost 5 bases and the J gene lost 1 base, with 14 bases spanning the gap. This CDR3 has 15 residues. CDR1 SGHTA and CDR2 FQGNSA come from the germline V gene. Several immunoSEQ plates received, in even portions, the genomic DNA of each subset. Generated by immunoSEQ multiplex PCR, the TCRdb table keeps only in-frame clones and is missing some. The repertoire consists of approximately 2.4 million clones, with approximately 95% occurring once and the leading ten covering 0.13%. Each of the donors was a healthy adult who was HIV-negative and had not had a recent acute infection or vaccination. The donor cohort consisted entirely of Caucasian adults residing in Nashville, Tennessee. Into CD45RA+ naive and CD45RA-negative memory subsets, the CD4+ cells were split.

Sequencing was carried out using naive CD4+ T cells sorted from blood. The subset denotes: CD45RA+ positively selected. This TCR was sampled from a man younger than 35 in good health. V usage is TRBV7-2 and J usage is TRBJ1-2; maybe TRBD1 (5 bases). The DNA of the CDR3 is TGTGCCAGCAGCCTCGGGGGGGAACGTAACTATGGCTACACCTTC. Its translation is CASSLGGERNYGYTF.